This passage covers 22 T cell receptor beta chains from one sample sequenced in a study of CD8+ T cells in alopecia areata. Isolated RNA was reverse transcribed into cDNA used as the sequencing template. Generated by immunoSEQ multiplex PCR, the TCRdb table keeps only in-frame clones and is missing some. The sample lists over 150,000 clones, roughly 63% occurring once. The sequencing used CD4+ T cells sorted from blood, collected at week 0. The receptors originated from a human donor with alopecia areata.

The CDR3 reads CASSPPVQGQTQYF. CDR3 bases: TGTGCCAGCTCACCACCGGTCCAGGGGCAGACCCAGTACTTC. This chain uses TRBV18 with TRBJ2-5, with D possibly TRBD1 on 6 matching bases. Per the germline V gene, CDR1 is KGHSH and CDR2 is LQKENI. The CDR3 runs to 14 residues. Trimming pared 0 bases from V and 6 bases from J, leaving 11 bases between.

The chain has TRBV5-4 and TRBJ1-2, with D possibly TRBD1 on 5 matching bases. The germline gives CDR1 SGHNT, CDR2 YYREEE (reference sequence). The CDR3 runs to 14 residues. The V gene lost 4 bases and the J gene lost 4 bases, with 14 bases spanning the gap. DNA of the CDR3: TGTGCCAGCAGCCGGGGCAGCGAGCCCTATGGCTACACCTTC. It translates to CASSRGSEPYGYTF.

The chain has TRBV18 and TRBJ1-4; D might be TRBD1 (5 bases). The CDR3 covers 16 residues. Germline-derived CDR1 and CDR2 are KGHSH and LQKENI. The V end was cut by 6 bases, the J end by 1 base, with 15 bases between. The CDR3 region has the DNA TGTGCCAGCTCTAGTGGGACCGAACTAACTAATGAAAAACTGTTTTTT. Translated: CASSSGTELTNEKLFF.

CDR3 protein: CASSERADTDTQYF. In nucleotides, the CDR3 is TGTGCCAGCAGCGAGCGGGCCGACACAGATACGCAGTATTTT. The genes are TRBV7-9 and TRBJ2-3, with a tentative D call TRBD2 (6 bases). Germline V gene sequence: CDR1 SEHNR, CDR2 FQNEAQ (reference sequence). The CDR3 has 14 residues. Trimming took off 5 bases at V and 2 bases at J, with 11 bases between the two ends.

This chain uses TRBV5-6 with TRBJ1-1; the D is unclear. The CDR3 loop spans 11 amino acids. V gave up 7 bases and J gave up 4 bases, with 8 bases separating them. Germline CDR1 is SGHDT and CDR2 is YYEEEE. This CDR3 is CASFLGTEAFF. The CDR3 DNA sequence: TGTGCCAGCTTCCTGGGCACTGAAGCTTTCTTT.

The chain recombines TRBV6-5 with TRBJ1-1; 11 nucleotides line up with TRBD1. With 0 bases clipped from V and 4 bases from J, the junction kept 4 bases outside the gene matches. The CDR3 covers 16 residues. Germline loops: CDR1 MNHEY, CDR2 SVGAGI. CDR3 in amino acids: CASSYSIGTGGTEAFF. CDR3 bases: TGTGCCAGCAGTTACTCGATAGGGACAGGGGGCACTGAAGCTTTCTTT.

The chain employs TRBV5-4 and TRBJ1-2; TRBD1 might be the D (5 bases). Germline values: CDR1 SGHNT, CDR2 YYREEE (reference sequence). CDR3 size: 14 residues. The V end lost 4 bases, the J end lost 3 bases, and 13 bases lay between the germline ends. CDR3 sequence: CASSLDSPDYGYTF. In DNA form, the CDR3 reads TGTGCCAGCAGCCTTGACAGCCCTGACTATGGCTACACCTTC.

This clone was picked up one time. The chain couples TRBV2 to TRBJ2-3; D is unclear. The V gene lost 4 bases and the J gene lost 2 bases, with 10 bases spanning the gap. The CDR3 length is 14 residues. Germline V gene data show CDR1 as SNHLY and CDR2 as FYNNEI. The CDR3 coding sequence is TGTGCCAGCAGTGGGGTTTATTCCACAGATACGCAGTATTTT. It codes for CASSGVYSTDTQYF. The variable domain in full, with the rest retrieved from reference TRBV2 and TRBJ2-3, is EPEVTQTPSHQVTQMGQEVILRCVPISNHLYFYWYRQILGQKVEFLVSFYNNEISEKSEIFDDQFSVERPDGSNFTLKIRSTKLEDSAMYFCASSGVYSTDTQYFGPGTRLTVL.

The J gene is TRBJ2-1, the V gene TRBV7-2, with 9 bases lining up with TRBD2. The germline V gene encodes CDR1 SGHTA and CDR2 FQGNSA. The V segment lost 1 base and the J segment 4 bases; nucleotides outside the gene matches: 2. CDR3 length equals 15 residues. CDR3: CASSLEAGGYNEQFF. The CDR3 nucleotides read TGTGCCAGCAGCTTAGAAGCGGGGGGTTACAATGAGCAGTTCTTC.

This clone occurred many times. This chain connects TRBV7-2 to TRBJ2-2; D not certain. The CDR3 spans 13 residues. Per the germline V gene, CDR1 is SGHTA and CDR2 is FQGNSA. V was shortened by 1 base and J by 6 bases, with 6 bases between the two germline ends. The chain's CDR3 is CASSLVLAGELFF. CDR3 DNA: TGTGCCAGCAGCTTAGTGCTAGCCGGGGAGCTGTTTTTT.

CDR3 nucleotides: TGTGCCAGCAGTGACACAGGACGGAACACCATATATTTT. Translation: CASSDTGRNTIYF. The V call is TRBV25-1, the J call TRBJ1-3, with D possibly being TRBD1 (5 bases). Germline lookup yields CDR1 MGHDK and CDR2 SYGVNS. The CDR3 length is 13 residues. Trimming stripped 3 bases from V and 7 bases from J, with 10 bases between.

This clone has only a few counts. The V gene is TRBV2, the J gene TRBJ1-1; D gene ambiguous. Germline CDR1 and CDR2: SNHLY and FYNNEI. V lost 5 bases and J lost 6, with 10 bases in between. This CDR3 has 12 residues. Here the CDR3 reads CASSPVSAEAFF. Here the CDR3 DNA reads TGTGCCAGCAGTCCGGTTTCAGCTGAAGCTTTCTTT.

J is TRBJ2-3 and V is TRBV7-9; no firm D call. V was clipped by 8 bases and J by 3 bases, with 9 bases between them. Germline V gene data show CDR1 as SEHNR and CDR2 as FQNEAQ (reference sequence). This CDR3 is built from 12 residues. The CDR3 spells CASSGLTDTQYF. The CDR3 nucleotides are TGTGCCAGCTCAGGCTTGACAGATACGCAGTATTTT. Variable domain in full (rest from reference TRBV7-9 and TRBJ2-3): DTGVSQNPRHKITKRGQNVTFRCDPISEHNRLYWYRQTLGQGPEFLTYFQNEAQLEKSRLLSDRFSAERPKGSFSTLEIQRTEQGDSAMYLCASSGLTDTQYFGPGTRLTVL.

V is TRBV18 and J is TRBJ1-5; D is unresolved. Deletions cut 4 bases from V and 3 bases from J, with 7 bases between. The germline V gene has CDR1 KGHSH and CDR2 LQKENI. The CDR3 runs 13 residues. As DNA, the CDR3 is TGTGCCAGCTCACTAAACGACAATCAGCCCCAGCATTTT. Encoded protein: CASSLNDNQPQHF.

This clone appeared once. V and J are TRBV19 and TRBJ1-1; 8 bases are shared with TRBD1. J gave up 4 bases and V 5 bases, and 9 bases lay outside the gene matches. Per germline, CDR1 LNHDA and CDR2 SQIVND (reference sequence). The CDR3 runs 15 residues. In nucleotides, the CDR3 is TGTGCCAGTAGTCTAAGGACAGGGTCGGGCACTGAAGCTTTCTTT. Its protein is CASSLRTGSGTEAFF.

This clone was seen ten or more times. Mismatch with germline at one junction end may stem from a read error. The genes are TRBV10-3 and TRBJ2-4; a possible D gene is TRBD1 (5 bases). This CDR3 has 9 residues. Looked up from germline, CDR1 is ENHRY and CDR2 is SYGVKD. The CDR3 loop reads CAIDDRRNF. The CDR3, as DNA: TGTGCCATCGATGACAGAAGGAACTTC.

V usage is TRBV5-1 and J usage is TRBJ2-3, with D possibly being TRBD1 (6 bases). Trimming removed 4 bases from V and 6 bases from J, with 12 bases in between. This CDR3 region has 13 residues. Germline values: CDR1 SGHRS, CDR2 YFSETQ. In nucleotides, the CDR3 is TGCGCCAGCAGCCAACAGGGTACCGATACGCAGTATTTT. It specifies CASSQQGTDTQYF.

V gene TRBV6-6 combines with J gene TRBJ2-5; 7 bases fit TRBD1. The CDR3 totals 14 residues. Trimming at V came to 7 bases and at J to 5 bases, leaving 10 bases not matched to a gene. Germline V gene lookup returns CDR1 MNHNY and CDR2 SVGAGI (reference sequence). The DNA for the CDR3 is TGTGCCAGCACATCATCAGGGGGTCGGGAGACCCAGTACTTC. Encoded protein: CASTSSGGRETQYF.

This sequence joins TRBV7-2 and TRBJ1-2; tentatively, D is TRBD1 (6 bases). V lost 6 bases and J 2 bases, leaving 19 bases between the germline ends. The CDR3 is 16 amino acids. The germline V gene has CDR1 SGHTA and CDR2 FQGNSA. The CDR3 coding sequence is TGTGCCAGCAGATCGATGCGGGGGCCGGGGAACTATGGCTACACCTTC. Translated, it gives CASRSMRGPGNYGYTF.

V and J are TRBV30 and TRBJ2-7; a possible D gene is TRBD2 (5 bases). Trimming pared 0 bases from V and 7 bases from J, leaving 16 bases between. Germline CDR1 is GTSNPN and CDR2 is SVGIG (reference sequence). There are 14 residues in the CDR3. CDR3 nucleotide sequence: TGTGCCTGGAGTGTACGGGGTGCCACGAGGGAGCAGTACTTC. Residues: CAWSVRGATREQYF. The full variable domain, rest sourced from reference TRBV30 and TRBJ2-7, is SQTIHQWPATLVQPVGSPLSLECTVEGTSNPNLYWYRQAAGRGLQLLFYSVGIGQISSEVPQNLSASRPQDRQFILSSKKLLLSDSGFYLCAWSVRGATREQYFGPGTRLTVT.

The V gene is TRBV9, the J gene TRBJ1-1; no reliable D call. Germline values: CDR1 SGDLS, CDR2 YYNGEE. Trimming removed 0 bases at V and 5 bases at J, with 11 bases between. The CDR3 has 14 amino acids. CDR3 sequence (DNA): TGTGCCAGCAGCGTAGCAAGTAGGGAGACTGAAGCTTTCTTT. As protein: CASSVASRETEAFF.

V and J are TRBV29-1 and TRBJ1-2, with D perhaps matching TRBD1 (6 bases). Germline CDR1 and CDR2: SQVTM and ANQGSEA. This CDR3 is 14 amino acids long. Trimming left V 3 bases short and J 4 bases short, with 15 bases between. As DNA, the CDR3 is TGCAGCGTTGAGCCTCAGGGGATCGGCTATGGCTACACCTTC. Translating gives CSVEPQGIGYGYTF.